This TCR beta chain was recorded in a study of long-term antiretroviral therapy in people with HIV (dated 2022 in TCRdb). Concerning the study at large: Collection of the earliest samples took place about a decade ahead of the 2015 WHO recommendation for immediate ART, at a time when ART was typically delayed until CD4 counts fell. About 40% of the roughly 30 participants with HIV were female. Whether ART initiation and durable HIV suppression were associated with changes in peripheral blood TRB repertoire composition and diversity was tested in a retrospective serial study. From 25 to 30 adults with confirmed HIV infection, the cohort provided approximately 190 cryopreserved PBMC samples, gathered serially across a mean of roughly 6 years (range 1-12). No cross-contamination during QIAcube processing was shown when test extractions of a monoclonal T-cell line were performed alongside fewer than 35 polyclonal samples.

Comment on this clone: Its recognized antigen is unknown. No per-base quality is available; no much larger clone lies one base away.

CDR1 and CDR2 are read off the germline V gene as SGHDT and YYEEEE. The cysteine opens and the phenylalanine closes a CDR3 of 15 amino acids. Of all the DNA, just the CDR3 is kept, 45 bases in frame from base 1. Trimming takes 0 bases from V and 0 bases from J, and the germline ends sit 7 bases apart. Inclusion was restricted to participants for whom at least one PBMC sample before ART initiation and at least two post-ART samples were available. Treatment was received in the United States of America by all participants with HIV. Before DNA extraction, cryopreserved samples containing 1-10 million PBMC were thawed and washed. At the time of the earliest PBMC sample, participants with HIV were aged between about 20 and 55 years. PBMC samples from each participant spanned 1-4 timepoints before ART initiation and 2-8 timepoints after ART initiation, with a median of 7 samples. For every participant, serial HIV viral load, CD4+ T-cell count, ART history and demographic data were obtained. Using a Qiagen kit on a QIAcube, genomic DNA was extracted from unsorted PBMC, with samples processed in batches of 12.

The immunoSEQ hsTCRB v3.0 assay was used at survey level resolution to sequence the TRB variable region. A depth of roughly 40,000-55,000 T-cell genomes per sample was targeted for TRB sequencing. Pooled TRB libraries were sequenced on an Illumina MiSeq with a v3 150-cycle kit. As for how the authors treated the data: Analysis of repertoires was carried out in R inside a reproducible Nextflow workflow spanning QC, data transformation and analysis. LymphoSeq2, an R package for exploring AIRR-Seq data, was used to implement custom analyses. A few samples that produced fewer than 5000 total TRB sequences were removed, so 200 or so HIV repertoires were analyzed. Among the approximately 190 HIV repertoires that were kept, 59 were collected before ART initiation and roughly 130 were collected after ART initiation. Repertoires were downsampled to 5000 TRB nucleotide sequences, with summary statistics averaged over 100 downsampling iterations. TRB sequences were retained for analysis only if CDR3 regions of at least seven amino acids were present. Diversity was assessed using a clonality score derived from Shannon entropy and using the Gini coefficient. In the repertoire networks, any two of the top 5000 CDR3 amino acid sequences were connected whenever the two sequences differed by an edit distance of one. Antigen specificity groups and MHC restriction were predicted for TRB CDR3 amino acid sequences with GLIPH2. To flag known associations with CMV, EBV, HIV or tissue antigens, CDR3 amino acid sequences were compared against VDJdb and McPAS-TCR. Pre-ART, post-ART and control groups were compared with Wilcoxon signed-rank tests and Holm-Bonferroni correction. TCRdb's version of the immuneACCESS table is confined to in-frame rearrangements and falls short of the full clone set. An unresolved V gene accounts for under half of the shortfall where checked; the remainder is of unknown origin. The DNA gave D and trimming, while V, J and clone size come from that table. This sample is represented by roughly 40,000 clones; 70% to 90% of them were singletons. Of the sample, roughly 3.6% is held by the ten largest clones.

The research as a whole found: Samples dated from the mid-2000s to the late 2010s, and the ART regimens used may be less effective than current ones. Inferences about post-ART repertoire changes are limited because no data were available on ART adherence, viral resistance or therapy changes. Since PBMC availability was limited, sequencing covered only the TCR beta chain, with no alpha chain pairing. Because cell numbers in pre-ART samples were limited, unsorted PBMC were profiled instead of sorted CD4+ and CD8+ T cells. At every time point, the repertoire was dominated by expanded TRB clones first identified before ART initiation, although this dominance fluctuated and, in many PLHIV, declined after ART. Compared with controls, HIV repertoires had narrower CDR3 length ranges, and the network structure pointed to an antigen-experienced repertoire that shifted only slightly toward naive after ART. ART initiation was associated with a significant increase in TRB diversity, but diversity stayed significantly below transplant donor controls even after long-term ART.

The sample here was unsorted PBMCs, taken just before starting antiretroviral therapy. This TCR came from a woman younger than 30 with HIV. The chain is encoded by TRBV5-6 joined to TRBJ2-1; the D segment cannot be called with confidence. The CDR3 here reads CASSLEQSSYNEQFF. The DNA sequence is as follows: TGTGCCAGCAGCTTGGAACAGAGCTCCTACAATGAGCAGTTCTTC.